The present TCR beta chain was sequenced within a study of blood T cell repertoires in COVID-19. Sequenced by immunoSEQ multiplex PCR; TCRdb stores in-frame clones only, minus some. The sample lists fewer than 95,000 clones; less than 80% were seen once. CDR3 length equals 13 residues. With 0 bases removed from V and 5 bases from J, the gap between germline ends came to 4 bases. In germline, CDR1 is LNHNV, CDR2 YYDKDF (reference sequence). The sample consisted of peripheral blood. The source is a woman older than 75 with acute or convalescent COVID-19. The chain links TRBV15 to TRBJ1-4; D remains unclear. CDR3 nucleotides: TGTGCCACCAGCAGAGATCAAAATGAAAAACTGTTTTTT. It yields the protein CATSRDQNEKLFF.